This TCR beta chain stems from a study of identical twins. Study-level points and caveats: Invariant MAIT and iNKT cells are populations that could partly confound zero-insertion analyses. Excess low generation probability was seen in twin-shared out-of-frame alpha sequences. A lower insertion count was a feature of abundant cord blood beta clonotypes, with no such feature in memory repertoires.

Template switching, a step in the protocol, added a universal primer site, and cDNA carried unique molecular identifiers. From the 5' RACE reads, TCRdb called clonotypes with MiXCR, one entry per CDR3 protein. The sample holds 1.5 million to 2 million distinct CDR3 sequences, more than 30% seen once. This clonotype was observed a handful of times. Its antigen remains unknown. The ends were cut back, 0 bases at V and 4 bases at J, with 13 bases in the middle. The CDR3 runs 16 residues. The germline V gene has CDR1 MNHNS and CDR2 SASEGT. This clonotype was sampled from a newborn girl in good health. The sample comprised cord blood. The chain joins TRBV6-1 to TRBJ2-1; D unresolved. Here the CDR3 DNA reads TGTGCCAGCAGTGAAGCCTACAGCTCCCGGTACAATGAGCAGTTCTTC. It encodes CASSEAYSSRYNEQFF.